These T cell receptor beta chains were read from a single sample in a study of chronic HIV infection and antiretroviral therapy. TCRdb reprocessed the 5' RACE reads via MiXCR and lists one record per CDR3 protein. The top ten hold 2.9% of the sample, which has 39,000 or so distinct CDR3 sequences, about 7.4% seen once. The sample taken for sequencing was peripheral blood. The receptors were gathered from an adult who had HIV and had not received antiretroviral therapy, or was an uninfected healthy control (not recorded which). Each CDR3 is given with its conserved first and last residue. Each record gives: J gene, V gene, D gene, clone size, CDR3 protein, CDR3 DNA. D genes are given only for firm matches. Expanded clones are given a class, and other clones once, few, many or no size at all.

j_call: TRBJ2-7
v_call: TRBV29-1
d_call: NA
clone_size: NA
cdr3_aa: CSVEDHEQYF
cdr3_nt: TGCAGCGTTGAAGATCACGAGCAGTACTTC

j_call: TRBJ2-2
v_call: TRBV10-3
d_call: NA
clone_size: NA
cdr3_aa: CASTLAGNGELFF
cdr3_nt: TGTGCCAGCACCCTAGCCGGGAACGGGGAGCTGTTTTTT

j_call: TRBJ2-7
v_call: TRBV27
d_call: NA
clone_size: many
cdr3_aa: CASSLSPRDEQYF
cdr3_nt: TGTGCCAGCAGTTTAAGTCCGCGGGACGAGCAGTACTTC

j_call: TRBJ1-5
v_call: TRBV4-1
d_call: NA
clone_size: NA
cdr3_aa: CASSQGVFSNSNQPQHF
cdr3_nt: TGCGCCAGCAGCCAAGGGGTCTTTTCAAATAGCAATCAGCCCCAGCATTTT

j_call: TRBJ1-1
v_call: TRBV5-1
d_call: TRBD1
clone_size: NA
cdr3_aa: CASRDRGNTEAFF
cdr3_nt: TGCGCCAGCCGGGACAGGGGCAACACTGAAGCTTTCTTT

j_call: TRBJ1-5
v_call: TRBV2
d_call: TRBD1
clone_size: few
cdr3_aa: CASRIDRVQPQHF
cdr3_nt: TGTGCCAGCAGGATCGACAGGGTTCAGCCCCAGCATTTT

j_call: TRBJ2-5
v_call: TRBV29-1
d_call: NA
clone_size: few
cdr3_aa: CSVLRETQYF
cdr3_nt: TGCAGCGTGCTTAGGGAGACCCAGTACTTC

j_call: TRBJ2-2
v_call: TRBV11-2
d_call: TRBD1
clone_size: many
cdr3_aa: CASSSRQGAKPANTGELFF
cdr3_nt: TGTGCCAGCAGCTCCAGACAGGGGGCGAAACCCGCGAACACCGGGGAGCTGTTTTTT

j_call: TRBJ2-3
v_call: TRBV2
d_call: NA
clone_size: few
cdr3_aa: CASRPGQNPDTQYF
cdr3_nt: TGTGCCAGTCGGCCCGGGCAGAACCCAGATACGCAGTATTTT

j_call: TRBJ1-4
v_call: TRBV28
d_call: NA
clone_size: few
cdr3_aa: CASSLGGGWEKLFF
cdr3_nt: TGTGCCAGCAGTTTAGGGGGAGGATGGGAAAAACTGTTTTTT

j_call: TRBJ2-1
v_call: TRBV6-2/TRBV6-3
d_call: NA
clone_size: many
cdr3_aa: CASTLSGGNEQFF
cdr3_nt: TGTGCCAGCACCCTAAGCGGCGGCAATGAGCAGTTCTTC

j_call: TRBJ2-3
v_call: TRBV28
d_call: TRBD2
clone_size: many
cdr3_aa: CASSLPGLAGVGTDTQYF
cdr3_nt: TGTGCCAGCAGTCTCCCGGGACTAGCGGGAGTTGGGACAGATACGCAGTATTTT

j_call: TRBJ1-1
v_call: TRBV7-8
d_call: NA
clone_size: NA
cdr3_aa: CASSLVGSLNTEAFF
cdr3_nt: TGTGCCAGCAGCTTAGTCGGCAGCTTGAACACTGAAGCTTTCTTT

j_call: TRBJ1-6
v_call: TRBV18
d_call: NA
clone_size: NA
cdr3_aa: CASSPYPEEGAHSPLHF
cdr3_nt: TGTGCCAGCTCACCATACCCCGAGGAGGGTGCCCATTCACCCCTCCACTTT

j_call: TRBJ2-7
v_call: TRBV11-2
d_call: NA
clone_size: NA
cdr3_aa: CASSLPAYEQYF
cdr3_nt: TGTGCCAGCAGCTTACCAGCTTACGAGCAGTACTTC

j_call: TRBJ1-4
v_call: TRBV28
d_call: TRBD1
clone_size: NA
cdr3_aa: CASSPNRGVTEKLFF
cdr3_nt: TGTGCCAGCAGCCCCAACAGGGGAGTAACGGAAAAACTGTTTTTT

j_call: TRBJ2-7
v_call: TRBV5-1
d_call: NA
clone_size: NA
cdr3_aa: CASSRTSLFEQYF
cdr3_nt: TGCGCCAGCAGCAGAACTAGTTTGTTCGAGCAGTACTTC

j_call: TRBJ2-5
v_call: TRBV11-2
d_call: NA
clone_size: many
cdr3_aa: CASSLSQRAQETQYF
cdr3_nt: TGTGCCAGCAGCTTATCGCAGCGAGCCCAAGAGACCCAGTACTTC

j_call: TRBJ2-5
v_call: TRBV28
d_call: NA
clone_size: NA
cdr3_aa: CASQAGGGETQYF
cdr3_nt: TGTGCCAGCCAAGCAGGGGGGGGAGAGACCCAGTACTTC

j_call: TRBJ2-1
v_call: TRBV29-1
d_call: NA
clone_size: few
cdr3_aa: CSVAPYNEQFF
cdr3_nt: TGCAGCGTTGCCCCTTACAATGAGCAGTTCTTC

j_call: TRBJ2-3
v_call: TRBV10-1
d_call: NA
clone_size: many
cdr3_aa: CASSEGEFQDTQYF
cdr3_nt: TGCGCCAGCAGTGAAGGGGAGTTTCAAGATACGCAGTATTTT

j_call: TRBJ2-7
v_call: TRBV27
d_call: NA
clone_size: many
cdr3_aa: CASTSLGGSYEQYF
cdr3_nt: TGTGCCAGCACCTCACTCGGGGGATCCTACGAGCAGTACTTC

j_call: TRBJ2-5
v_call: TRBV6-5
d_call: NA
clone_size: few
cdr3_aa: CASSYSYLYQETQYF
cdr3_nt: TGTGCCAGCAGTTACTCGTACCTGTACCAAGAGACCCAGTACTTC

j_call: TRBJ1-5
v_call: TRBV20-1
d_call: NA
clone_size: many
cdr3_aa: CSASGGLGNQPQHF
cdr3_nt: TGCAGTGCTAGTGGAGGTTTGGGGAATCAGCCCCAGCATTTT